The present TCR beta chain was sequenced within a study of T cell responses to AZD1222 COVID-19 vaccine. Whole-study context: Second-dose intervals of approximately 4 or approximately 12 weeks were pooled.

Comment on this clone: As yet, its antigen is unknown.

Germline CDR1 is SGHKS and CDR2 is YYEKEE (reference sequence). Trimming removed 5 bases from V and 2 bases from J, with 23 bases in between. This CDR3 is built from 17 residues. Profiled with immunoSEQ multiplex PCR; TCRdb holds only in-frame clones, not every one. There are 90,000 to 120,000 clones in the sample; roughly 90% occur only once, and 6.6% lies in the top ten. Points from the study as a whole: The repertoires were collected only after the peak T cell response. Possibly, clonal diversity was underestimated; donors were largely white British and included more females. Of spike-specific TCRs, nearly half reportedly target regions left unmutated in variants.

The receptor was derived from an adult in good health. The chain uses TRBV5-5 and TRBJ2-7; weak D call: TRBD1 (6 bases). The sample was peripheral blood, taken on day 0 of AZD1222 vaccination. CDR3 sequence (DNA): TGTGCCAGCAGTAAACCGCCGAACAGGGAGAAAGCCTACGAGCAGTACTTC. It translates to CASSKPPNREKAYEQYF.